This T cell receptor (beta chain) was observed in a study of early T cells in non-severe SARS-CoV-2 infection. Study context: Alpha and beta chains were unpaired, from unsorted whole-blood bulk RNA. Overall study results and limits: CD4 and private specificities were missed by VDJdb matching, which favored anti-spike CD8 responses.

There are many counts of this clonotype. Antigen unknown. V was trimmed by 5 bases and J by 4 bases, leaving 9 bases between them. CDR3 size: 12 residues. Attachment of unique molecular identifiers was made to individual cDNA molecules. MiXCR was run by TCRdb on the 5' RACE reads, yielding one entry per CDR3 protein. The sample consists of around 34,000 distinct CDR3 sequences, 4.6% of them appearing once. Sample: whole blood. V and J are TRBV12-3 or TRBV12-4 and TRBJ2-7; a possible D gene is TRBD1 (6 bases). The receptor's source is an adult who was a healthcare worker with PCR-confirmed SARS-CoV-2 infection or an uninfected control (not recorded which). CDR3: CASSGGGYEQYF. CDR3 coding DNA: TGTGCCAGCAGTGGGGGCGGTTACGAGCAGTACTTC.